This T cell receptor (beta chain) was retrieved from a study of shared clonotypes between healthy human individuals. Healthy HIV-negative adults with no recent acute infections or vaccinations were recruited as donors. Some clones are missing from TCRdb's copy, which holds only in-frame ones; the method was immunoSEQ multiplex PCR. The table has approximately 980,000 clones, approximately 80% seen once. The receptor was isolated from a man younger than 35 in good health. Input material: memory CD4+ T cells sorted from blood. Subset indicated: CD45RA-negative fraction.

DNA of the CDR3: TGTGCCTGGAGTGTAATTCGTCCCGGGACAGGGTCGGGGGCCAACGTCCTGACTTTC. Translating it yields CAWSVIRPGTGSGANVLTF. V is TRBV30 and J is TRBJ2-6, with TRBD1 matching over 9 bases. Trimming took 0 bases from V and 4 from J; bases not matched to a gene: 13. Germline CDR1 GTSNPN, CDR2 SVGIG (reference sequence). The CDR3 runs 19 residues.